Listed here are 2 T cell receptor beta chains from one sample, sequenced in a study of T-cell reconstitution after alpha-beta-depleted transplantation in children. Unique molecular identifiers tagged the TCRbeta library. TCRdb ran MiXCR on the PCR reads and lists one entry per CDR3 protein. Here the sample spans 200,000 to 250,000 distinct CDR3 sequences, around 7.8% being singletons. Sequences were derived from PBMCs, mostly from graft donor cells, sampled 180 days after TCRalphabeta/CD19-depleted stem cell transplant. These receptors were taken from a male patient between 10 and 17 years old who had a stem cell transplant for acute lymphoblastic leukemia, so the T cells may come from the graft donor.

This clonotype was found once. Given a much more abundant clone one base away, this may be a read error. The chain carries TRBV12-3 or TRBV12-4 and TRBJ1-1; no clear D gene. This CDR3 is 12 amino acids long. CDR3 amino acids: CASKGGNTDAFF. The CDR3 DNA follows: TGTGCCAGCAAGGGTGGGAACACTGACGCTTTCTTT.

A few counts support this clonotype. The CDR3 sequence: CASSLDGAASGQETQYF. Here the CDR3 DNA reads TGTGCCAGCAGCTTAGATGGGGCCGCCAGCGGGCAAGAGACCCAGTACTTC. This chain links TRBV11-2 with TRBJ2-5; possibly TRBD2 for D (6 bases). The CDR3 has 17 residues. The V gene's germline CDR1 is SGHAT and CDR2 FQNNGV. V was pared by 0 bases and J by 2 bases, with 16 bases between. Combining the CDR3 with reference TRBV11-2 and TRBJ2-5 gives the whole variable domain EAGVAQSPRYKIIEKRQSVAFWCNPISGHATLYWYQQILGQGPKLLIQFQNNGVVDDSQLPKDRFSAERLKGVDSTLKIQPAKLEDSAVYLCASSLDGAASGQETQYFGPGTRLLVL.